This T cell receptor beta chain was sequenced during a study of T cells in Graves' hyperthyroidism and ophthalmopathy. Amplification of TCR beta CDR3 regions was performed using RNA transcripts as template. In the first-round RT-PCR of the TCR CDR3, the HTBI primer set was used. TCRdb reprocessed the multiplex PCR reads via MiXCR and lists one record per CDR3 protein. This table has around 350,000 distinct CDR3 sequences, approximately 25% appearing once. The study's findings and limits: By a 13 V-J model, ophthalmopathy was set apart from stable hyperthyroidism. For ophthalmopathy, model prediction preceded onset by a median roughly 6.3 months. Blood also contained most expanded thyroid clonotypes above 0.001.

This CDR3 comprises 14 residues. V gave up 3 bases and J gave up 5 bases; unmatched junction bases: 5. The V gene's germline CDR1 is MNHNS and CDR2 SASEGT. This clonotype came up many times. Antigen unknown. Used for diagnoses were clinical symptoms, serum thyroxine and TRAb, thyroid ultrasound and orbital computed tomography. The V and J genes are TRBV6-1 and TRBJ2-7, with 9 bases that match TRBD1. This clonotype originated in a man aged 45-65 years with Graves' hyperthyroidism. The material sequenced was blood. The DNA for the CDR3 is TGTGCCAGCAGTGAGGGTGACAGGGGGAACGAGCAGTACTTC. Translating gives CASSEGDRGNEQYF.